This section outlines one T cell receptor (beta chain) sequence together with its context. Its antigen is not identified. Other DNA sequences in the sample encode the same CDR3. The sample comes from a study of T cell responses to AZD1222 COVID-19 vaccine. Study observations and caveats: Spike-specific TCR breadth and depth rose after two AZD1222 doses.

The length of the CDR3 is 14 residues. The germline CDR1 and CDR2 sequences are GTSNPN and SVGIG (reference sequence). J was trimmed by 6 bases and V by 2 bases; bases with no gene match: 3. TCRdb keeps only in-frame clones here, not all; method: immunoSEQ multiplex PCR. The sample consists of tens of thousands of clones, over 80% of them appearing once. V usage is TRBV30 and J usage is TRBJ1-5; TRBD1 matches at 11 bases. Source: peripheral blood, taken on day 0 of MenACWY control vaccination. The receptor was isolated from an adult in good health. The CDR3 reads CAWSPGQGGQPQHF. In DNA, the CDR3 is TGTGCCTGGAGTCCGGGACAGGGGGGTCAGCCCCAGCATTTT.